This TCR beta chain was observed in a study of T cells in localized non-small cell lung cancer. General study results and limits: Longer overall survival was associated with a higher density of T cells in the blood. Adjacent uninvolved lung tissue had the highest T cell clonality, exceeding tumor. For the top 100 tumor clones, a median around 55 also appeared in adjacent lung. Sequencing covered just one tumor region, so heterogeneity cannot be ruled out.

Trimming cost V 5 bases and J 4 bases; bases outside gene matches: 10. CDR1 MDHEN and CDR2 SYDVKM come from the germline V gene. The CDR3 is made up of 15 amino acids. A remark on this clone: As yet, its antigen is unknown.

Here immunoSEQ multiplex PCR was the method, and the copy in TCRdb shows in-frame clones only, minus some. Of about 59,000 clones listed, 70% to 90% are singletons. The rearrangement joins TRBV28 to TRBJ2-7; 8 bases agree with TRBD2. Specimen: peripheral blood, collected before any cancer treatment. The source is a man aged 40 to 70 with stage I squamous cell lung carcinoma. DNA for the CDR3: TGTGCCAGCAGTCCCCGGGGGAGCGGGAGATACGAGCAGTACTTC. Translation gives CASSPRGSGRYEQYF. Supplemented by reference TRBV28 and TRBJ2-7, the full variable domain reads DVKVTQSSRYLVKRTGEKVFLECVQDMDHENMFWYRQDPGLGLRLIYFSYDVKMKEKGDIPEGYSVSREKKERFSLILESASTNQTSMYLCASSPRGSGRYEQYFGPGTRLTVT.